The 26 T cell receptor beta chains below were found in one sample sequenced in a study of cytomegalovirus exposure and HLA in healthy donors. The PCR used 60 Vbeta and 13 Jbeta primers. Sequencing used immunoSEQ multiplex PCR; TCRdb keeps in-frame clones, though not all of them. This table holds 180,000 or so clones, about 69% found once. Sequenced: PBMCs. The receptors stem from a male donor in good health and CMV-seronegative.

The chain couples TRBV28 to TRBJ2-3, with TRBD2 matching 8 bases. The J segment lost 8 bases and the V segment lost 2 bases, leaving 6 bases of the junction unmatched. Germline CDR1 MDHEN, CDR2 SYDVKM. The CDR3 spans 14 residues. In nucleotides, the CDR3 is TGTGCCAGCAGTTTAGAAGCGGGAGCAGGTACGCAGTATTTT. As protein: CASSLEAGAGTQYF.

The chain employs TRBV5-1 and TRBJ2-1, with 14 bases matching TRBD2. This CDR3 is 15 amino acids long. Germline V gene sequence: CDR1 SGHRS, CDR2 YFSETQ. V lost 4 bases and J lost 7; bases outside the gene matches: 4. The CDR3: CASSEGLAGVNEQFF. DNA for the CDR3: TGCGCCAGCAGCGAGGGACTAGCGGGGGTGAATGAGCAGTTCTTC.

The genes are TRBV6-1 and TRBJ2-5; 8 nucleotides match TRBD1. The J segment lost 5 bases and the V segment lost 7 bases, leaving 6 bases of the junction unmatched. The CDR3 has 13 residues. The germline V gene has CDR1 MNHNS and CDR2 SASEGT. CDR3 in amino acids: CASISRGRETQYF. DNA of the CDR3: TGTGCCAGCATTAGCAGGGGGCGTGAGACCCAGTACTTC.

V gene TRBV6-5 combines with J gene TRBJ1-1; a possible D gene is TRBD1 (5 bases). Germline loops: CDR1 MNHEY, CDR2 SVGAGI. CDR3 length: 16 amino acids. The ends were cut back, 0 bases at V and 0 bases at J, with 11 bases in the middle. The CDR3 bases are TGTGCCAGCAGTTACTCGATTGCCAGGGTGAACACTGAAGCTTTCTTT. The encoded protein is CASSYSIARVNTEAFF.

Of note for this clone: Other DNA sequences in this specimen translate into the identical CDR3. The chain couples TRBV15 to TRBJ2-7, with 7 bases that match TRBD2. Germline-derived CDR1 and CDR2 are LNHNV and YYDKDF (reference sequence). This CDR3 comprises 15 residues. Losses at the gene ends were 1 base for V and 6 bases for J; bases not matched to a gene: 9. The chain's CDR3 is CATSRGDGLGREQYF. The CDR3 coding sequence is TGTGCCACCAGCAGAGGAGACGGACTAGGCCGCGAGCAGTACTTC. The full variable domain, completed using reference TRBV15 and TRBJ2-7, is DAMVIQNPRYQVTQFGKPVTLSCSQTLNHNVMYWYQQKSSQAPKLLFHYYDKDFNNEADTPDNFQSRRPNTSFCFLDIRSPGLGDTAMYLCATSRGDGLGREQYFGPGTRLTVT.

The rearrangement links TRBV11-2 to TRBJ1-1; TRBD1 matches 10 bases. With V trimmed by 0 bases and J by 0 bases, 1 base remained unmatched. The CDR3 runs to 16 residues. CDR1 and CDR2 (germline): SGHAT, FQNNGV. The CDR3 DNA reads as TGTGCCAGCAGCTTAGAGACAGGGGGCGTGAACACTGAAGCTTTCTTT. It codes for CASSLETGGVNTEAFF.

In nucleotides, the CDR3 is TGTGCCAGCAGTTCCGGGGGGCTGCCCCAGCATTTT. Encoded protein: CASSSGGLPQHF. The chain has TRBV27 and TRBJ1-5, with D possibly TRBD1 on 6 matching bases. The CDR3 has 12 residues. The ends were cut back, 4 bases at V and 9 bases at J, with 10 bases in the middle. The germline V gene has CDR1 MNHEY and CDR2 SMNVEV (reference sequence).

Written as DNA, the CDR3 is TGTGCCAGCAGTTCCGGGAGGCTGAACACTGAAGCTTTCTTT. It yields the protein CASSSGRLNTEAFF. The chain is built from TRBV28 and TRBJ1-1; D unresolved. Germline-derived CDR1 and CDR2 are MDHEN and SYDVKM. There are 14 residues in the CDR3. Trimming removed 4 bases at V and 0 bases at J, with 9 bases between.

The chain is built from TRBV6-5 and TRBJ1-3; D gene ambiguous. This CDR3 is 12 amino acids long. Germline V gene sequence: CDR1 MNHEY, CDR2 SVGAGI. Trimming cost V 8 bases and J 0 bases, with 5 bases left between them. The CDR3 DNA sequence: TGTGCCAGCGTTAACTCTGGAAACACCATATATTTT. Its translation is CASVNSGNTIYF.

The chain combines TRBV16 with TRBJ2-1; possible D gene TRBD1, 5 bases. This CDR3 comprises 15 residues. The germline V gene encodes CDR1 KGHSY and CDR2 FQNENV. V lost 4 bases and J 1 base, leaving 11 bases between the germline ends. CDR3 residues: CASSLDSRSYNEQFF. As DNA, the CDR3 is TGTGCCAGCAGCCTTGACAGCCGTTCCTACAATGAGCAGTTCTTC.

The genes are TRBV27 and TRBJ2-1, with TRBD2 identical over 7 bases. From germline, CDR1 is MNHEY and CDR2 SMNVEV (reference sequence). J was trimmed by 2 bases and V by 4 bases; bases with no gene match: 8. This CDR3 has 16 amino acids. CDR3 region: CASSSPREFTYNEQFF. The CDR3 coding sequence is TGTGCCAGCAGTTCCCCGCGGGAGTTCACCTACAATGAGCAGTTCTTC.

The chain uses TRBV28 and TRBJ1-2; TRBD1 aligns across 7 bases. CDR3 size: 14 residues. V lost 2 bases, J lost 8 bases, and 8 bases stayed unmatched. Germline V gene sequence: CDR1 MDHEN, CDR2 SYDVKM. The CDR3 region is CASSLKEGAEGYTF. CDR3 nucleotide sequence: TGTGCCAGCAGTTTAAAGGAGGGGGCAGAAGGCTACACCTTC.

The rearrangement joins TRBV30 to TRBJ2-5, with a weak D call TRBD1 (5 bases). This CDR3 is 13 amino acids long. CDR1 and CDR2 (germline): GTSNPN, SVGIG (reference sequence). Trimming left V 4 bases short and J 3 bases short, with 12 bases between. CDR3 sequence: CAWTRWGKETQYF. The CDR3 coding sequence is TGTGCCTGGACACGGTGGGGCAAAGAGACCCAGTACTTC.

This chain uses TRBV27 with TRBJ2-3; D is ambiguous. The CDR3 contains 10 residues. From germline, CDR1 is MNHEY and CDR2 SMNVEV (reference sequence). V lost 5 bases and J lost 7, with 4 bases in between. The CDR3 region is CASSPHTQYF. The CDR3 DNA is TGTGCCAGCAGTCCTCATACGCAGTATTTT.

The chain has TRBV2 and TRBJ2-1; 10 bases align to TRBD2. CDR3 length: 16 residues. Trimming took 3 bases from V and 3 from J; bases not matched to a gene: 5. In germline, CDR1 is SNHLY, CDR2 FYNNEI. CDR3 protein: CASSETSGPYYNEQFF. The CDR3 DNA reads as TGTGCCAGCAGTGAGACTAGCGGGCCCTACTACAATGAGCAGTTCTTC.

The rearrangement links TRBV7-8 to TRBJ1-1; D is possibly TRBD1 (5 bases). Looked up from germline, CDR1 is SGHVS and CDR2 is FQNEAQ. The CDR3 consists of 15 residues. V was pared by 7 bases and J by 1 base, with 16 bases between. The CDR3 DNA sequence: TGTGCCAGCACCCTAGGGGCAGGGAAGAACACTGAAGCTTTCTTT. Its translation is CASTLGAGKNTEAFF.

The chain combines TRBV7-2 with TRBJ1-2; 10 bases map to TRBD1. Germline lookup yields CDR1 SGHTA and CDR2 FQGNSA. The CDR3 loop spans 17 amino acids. Trimming cost V 5 bases and J 1 base; bases outside gene matches: 10. CDR3 bases: TGTGCCAGCAGCCCGAGGACAGGGGGTTATTATAACTATGGCTACACCTTC. This gives the protein CASSPRTGGYYNYGYTF. Complete variable domain (other parts from reference TRBV7-2 and TRBJ1-2): GAGVSQSPSNKVTEKGKDVELRCDPISGHTALYWYRQSLGQGLEFLIYFQGNSAPDKSGLPSDRFSAERTGGSVSTLTIQRTQQEDSAVYLCASSPRTGGYYNYGYTFGSGTRLTVV.

In regard to this clone: Other DNA sequences within the sample encode an identical CDR3. The gene calls are TRBV28 and TRBJ2-5; D not certain. Germline CDR1 and CDR2: MDHEN and SYDVKM. The CDR3 spans 11 residues. The V gene lost 6 bases and the J gene lost 2 bases, with 4 bases spanning the gap. The CDR3 nucleotides are TGTGCCAGCAGGTCACAAGAGACCCAGTACTTC. Translated, it gives CASRSQETQYF.

The rearrangement joins TRBV6-4 to TRBJ2-2; D might be TRBD1 (5 bases). V lost 4 bases and J 6 bases, leaving 21 bases between the germline ends. This CDR3 comprises 17 residues. From germline, CDR1 is MRHNA and CDR2 SNTAGT. The CDR3 DNA sequence: TGTGCCAGCAGTGCCGATGTCGCAGGGTTGTACGCCGGGGAGCTGTTTTTT. Its protein is CASSADVAGLYAGELFF.

The chain has TRBV4-3 and TRBJ1-2; 9 bases align to TRBD1. There are 15 residues in the CDR3. The junction had 4 bases not matched to a gene; V was cut back by 1 base and J by 4 bases. In germline, CDR1 is LGHNA, CDR2 YSLEER. The CDR3 DNA follows: TGCGCCAGCAGCCAAGGACAGGGGGTAGCCTATGGCTACACCTTC. Translation gives CASSQGQGVAYGYTF.

This chain joins TRBV7-6 and TRBJ2-4, with D possibly being TRBD1 (6 bases). The CDR3 length is 18 residues. Germline loops: CDR1 SGHVS, CDR2 FNYEAQ. V gave up 5 bases and J gave up 0 bases, with 20 bases separating them. The CDR3 region is CASSARTASVLAKNIQYF. CDR3 DNA sequence: TGTGCCAGCAGCGCGCGGACAGCATCGGTTTTAGCCAAAAACATTCAGTACTTC.

The V call is TRBV28, the J call TRBJ1-5, with a weak D call TRBD1 (6 bases). The V and J ends lost 5 bases and 6 bases respectively, with 20 bases between them. The length of the CDR3 is 16 residues. CDR1 and CDR2 (germline): MDHEN, SYDVKM. The CDR3 is CASSPDGGLRFQPQHF. The CDR3 coding sequence is TGTGCCAGCAGTCCAGACGGGGGGCTGCGGTTTCAGCCCCAGCATTTT.

CDR3 nucleotide sequence: TGTGCCAGCAGCCCTTGGACAGGGGTGAACACTGAAGCTTTCTTT. Amino acid sequence: CASSPWTGVNTEAFF. The chain combines TRBV5-4 with TRBJ1-1; 9 nucleotides match TRBD1. CDR3 length: 15 amino acids. V was pared by 4 bases and J by 0 bases, with 4 bases of the junction left unmatched. The germline V gene encodes CDR1 SGHNT and CDR2 YYREEE (reference sequence).

Details on this clone: The sample has other DNA sequences that encode this CDR3 too. CDR3 sequence: CASSWGLYNEQFF. CDR3 DNA sequence: TGTGCCAGCAGCTGGGGACTATACAATGAGCAGTTCTTC. The rearrangement uses TRBV11-3 and TRBJ2-1, with 7 bases aligning to TRBD2. The CDR3 extends over 13 amino acids. Germline loops: CDR1 SGHNT, CDR2 YENEEA. Trimming cost V 4 bases and J 4 bases; bases outside gene matches: 1.

This clone was counted only a few times. The rearrangement links TRBV29-1 to TRBJ2-7, with 8 bases that match TRBD1. The CDR3 loop spans 14 amino acids. Germline assignment: CDR1 SQVTM and CDR2 ANQGSEA. The junction had 8 bases not matched to a gene; V was cut back by 5 bases and J by 2 bases. CDR3 loop: CSVMTGDTTYEQYF. CDR3 coding DNA: TGCAGCGTTATGACAGGGGATACAACCTACGAGCAGTACTTC.

Turning to this clone: The same CDR3 also results from other DNA sequences found in this sample. This chain links TRBV28 with TRBJ1-5, with D unclear. The CDR3 sequence is 14 residues long. Trimming removed 6 bases at V and 4 bases at J, with 13 bases between. Germline CDR1 is MDHEN and CDR2 is SYDVKM. As DNA, the CDR3 is TGTGCCAGCAGCCCGGGAGGATCGAATCAGCCCCAGCATTTT. Its protein is CASSPGGSNQPQHF.